This T cell receptor (beta chain) is drawn from a study of T cells in Graves' hyperthyroidism and ophthalmopathy. Findings of the study overall: Most thyroid clonotypes expanded above 0.001 appeared in blood too.

With 3 bases removed from V and 11 bases from J, the gap between germline ends came to 16 bases. The CDR3 totals 12 residues. Germline V gene lookup returns CDR1 DFQATT and CDR2 SNEGSKA (reference sequence). Amplification of TCR beta CDR3 regions was performed using RNA transcripts as template. TCR CDR3 regions were first amplified by RT-PCR with HTBI primers. TCRdb re-derived calls from the multiplex PCR reads in MiXCR, one entry per CDR3 protein. The table lists about 570,000 distinct CDR3 sequences, 40% to 55% of them singletons. The table lists this clonotype with many counts. Its target is not known.

J is TRBJ1-1 and V is TRBV20-1; D may be TRBD1 (5 bases). Sequenced: peripheral blood or thyroid tissue (not recorded which). The receptor was derived from an adult woman with Graves' disease, either hyperthyroidism or ophthalmopathy (not recorded which). The CDR3 spells CSASWGSLMAFF. The CDR3 DNA reads as TGCAGTGCTAGCTGGGGGTCTTTGATGGCTTTCTTT.